Only a few counts were recorded for the clone carrying this T cell receptor (beta chain). These data are taken from a study of early T cells in non-severe SARS-CoV-2 infection. Study context: Chains were not paired, and sequencing was done on bulk RNA from unsorted whole blood.

Germline loops: CDR1 PRHDT, CDR2 FYEKMQ (reference sequence). CDR3 length: 15 residues. Trimming removed 4 bases from V and 1 base from J; junction bases left unmatched: 4. A single record per CDR3 protein comes from TCRdb applying MiXCR to the 5' RACE reads. The sample lists tens of thousands of distinct CDR3 sequences, around 15% seen once, with about 6% in the top ten. This rearrangement joins TRBV13 to TRBJ1-5; 7 nucleotides align to TRBD1. This receptor was obtained from an adult who was a healthcare worker with PCR-confirmed SARS-CoV-2 infection or an uninfected control (not recorded which). Input material: whole blood. The CDR3 is CASSSGTESNQPQHF. CDR3 DNA sequence: TGTGCCAGCAGCTCCGGGACAGAAAGCAATCAGCCCCAGCATTTT.